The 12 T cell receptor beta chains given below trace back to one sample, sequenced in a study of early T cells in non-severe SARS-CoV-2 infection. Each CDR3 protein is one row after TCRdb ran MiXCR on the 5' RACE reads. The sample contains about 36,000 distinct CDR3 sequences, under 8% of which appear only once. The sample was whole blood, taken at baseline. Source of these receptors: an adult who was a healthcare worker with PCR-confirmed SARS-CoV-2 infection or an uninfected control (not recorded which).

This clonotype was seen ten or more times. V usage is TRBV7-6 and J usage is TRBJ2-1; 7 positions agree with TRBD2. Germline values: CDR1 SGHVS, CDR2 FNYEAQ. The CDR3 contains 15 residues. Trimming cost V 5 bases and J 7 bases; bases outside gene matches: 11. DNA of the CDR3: TGTGCCAGCAGCCCCAAGCGGGATCCCATAAATGAGCAGTTCTTC. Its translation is CASSPKRDPINEQFF. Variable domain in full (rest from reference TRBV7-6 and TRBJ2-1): GAGVSQSPRYKVTKRGQDVALRCDPISGHVSLYWYRQALGQGPEFLTYFNYEAQQDKSGLPNDRFSAERPEGSISTLTIQRTEQRDSAMYRCASSPKRDPINEQFFGPGTRLTVL.

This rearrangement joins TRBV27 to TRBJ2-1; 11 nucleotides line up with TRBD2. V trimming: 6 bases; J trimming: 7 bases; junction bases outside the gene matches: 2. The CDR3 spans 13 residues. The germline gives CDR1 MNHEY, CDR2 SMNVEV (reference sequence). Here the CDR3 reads CASRTSGTNEQFF. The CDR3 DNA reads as TGTGCCAGCAGGACTAGCGGGACGAATGAGCAGTTCTTC.

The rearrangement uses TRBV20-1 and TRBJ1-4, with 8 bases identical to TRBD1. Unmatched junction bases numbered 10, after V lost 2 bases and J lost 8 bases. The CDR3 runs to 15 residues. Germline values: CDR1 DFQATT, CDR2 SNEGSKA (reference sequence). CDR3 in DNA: TGCAGTGCTAGAACCGACAGGGGAGGAAGGGAAAAACTGTTTTTT. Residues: CSARTDRGGREKLFF.

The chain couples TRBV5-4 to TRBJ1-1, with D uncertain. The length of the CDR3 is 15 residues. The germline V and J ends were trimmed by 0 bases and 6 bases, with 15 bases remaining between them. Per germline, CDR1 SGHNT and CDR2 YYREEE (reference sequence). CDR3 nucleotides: TGTGCCAGCAGCTTGGCTCCGGGGAAGGAGGCTGAAGCTTTCTTT. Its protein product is CASSLAPGKEAEAFF.

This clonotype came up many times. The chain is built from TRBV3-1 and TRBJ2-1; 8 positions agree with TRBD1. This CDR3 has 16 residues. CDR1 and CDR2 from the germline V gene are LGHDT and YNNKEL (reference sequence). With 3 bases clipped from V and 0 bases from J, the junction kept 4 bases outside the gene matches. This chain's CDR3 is CASSQTGASSYNEQFF. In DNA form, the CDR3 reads TGTGCCAGCAGCCAGACAGGGGCCAGCTCCTACAATGAGCAGTTCTTC.

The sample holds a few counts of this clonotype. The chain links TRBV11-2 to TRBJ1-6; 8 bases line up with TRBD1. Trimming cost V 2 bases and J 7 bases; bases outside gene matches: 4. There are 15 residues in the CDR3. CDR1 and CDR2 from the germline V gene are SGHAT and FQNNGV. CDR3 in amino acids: CASSLRDRTNSPLHF. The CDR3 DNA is TGTGCCAGCAGCTTACGGGACAGGACCAATTCACCCCTCCACTTT.

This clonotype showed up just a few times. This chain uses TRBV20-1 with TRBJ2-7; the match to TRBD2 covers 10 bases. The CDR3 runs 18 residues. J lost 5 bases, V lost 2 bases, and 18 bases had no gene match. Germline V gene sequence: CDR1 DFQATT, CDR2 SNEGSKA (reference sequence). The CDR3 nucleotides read TGCAGTGCTAGAAAAATAGGTCTAGCGGGAGCGTCAAGGAACGAGCAGTACTTC. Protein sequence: CSARKIGLAGASRNEQYF.

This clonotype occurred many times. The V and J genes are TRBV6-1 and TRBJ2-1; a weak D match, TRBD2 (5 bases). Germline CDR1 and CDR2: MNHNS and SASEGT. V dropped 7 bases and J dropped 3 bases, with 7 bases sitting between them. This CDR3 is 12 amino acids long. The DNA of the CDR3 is TGTGCCAGCACCCGGGACTACAATGAGCAGTTCTTC. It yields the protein CASTRDYNEQFF.

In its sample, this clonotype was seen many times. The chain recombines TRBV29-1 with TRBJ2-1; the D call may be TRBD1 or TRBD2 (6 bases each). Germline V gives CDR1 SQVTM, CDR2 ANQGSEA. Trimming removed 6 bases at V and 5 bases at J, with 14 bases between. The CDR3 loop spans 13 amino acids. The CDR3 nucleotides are TGCAGCGTCCCGAGGGGGGAAAACAATGAGCAGTTCTTC. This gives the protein CSVPRGENNEQFF.

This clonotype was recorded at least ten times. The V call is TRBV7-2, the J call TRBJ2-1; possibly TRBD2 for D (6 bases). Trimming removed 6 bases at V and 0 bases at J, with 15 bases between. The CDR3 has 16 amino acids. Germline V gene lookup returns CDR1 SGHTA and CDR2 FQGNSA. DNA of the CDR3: TGTGCCAGCAGTCGGGTTAGCGGAAGCTCCTACAATGAGCAGTTCTTC. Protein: CASSRVSGSSYNEQFF.

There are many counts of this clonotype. The CDR3 protein is CSARRNSDLDNEQFF. Here the CDR3 DNA reads TGCAGTGCTAGACGCAATTCGGACCTAGACAATGAGCAGTTCTTC. The V call is TRBV20-1, the J call TRBJ2-1; unclear D gene. Germline CDR1 is DFQATT and CDR2 is SNEGSKA (reference sequence). V dropped 2 bases and J dropped 5 bases, with 16 bases sitting between them. This CDR3 region has 15 residues.

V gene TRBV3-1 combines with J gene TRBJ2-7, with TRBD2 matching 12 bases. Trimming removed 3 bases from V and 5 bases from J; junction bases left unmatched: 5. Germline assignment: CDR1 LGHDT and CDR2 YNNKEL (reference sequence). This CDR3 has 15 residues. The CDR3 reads CASSHPTSGSNEQYF. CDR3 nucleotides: TGTGCCAGCAGCCACCCGACTAGCGGGAGCAACGAGCAGTACTTC.